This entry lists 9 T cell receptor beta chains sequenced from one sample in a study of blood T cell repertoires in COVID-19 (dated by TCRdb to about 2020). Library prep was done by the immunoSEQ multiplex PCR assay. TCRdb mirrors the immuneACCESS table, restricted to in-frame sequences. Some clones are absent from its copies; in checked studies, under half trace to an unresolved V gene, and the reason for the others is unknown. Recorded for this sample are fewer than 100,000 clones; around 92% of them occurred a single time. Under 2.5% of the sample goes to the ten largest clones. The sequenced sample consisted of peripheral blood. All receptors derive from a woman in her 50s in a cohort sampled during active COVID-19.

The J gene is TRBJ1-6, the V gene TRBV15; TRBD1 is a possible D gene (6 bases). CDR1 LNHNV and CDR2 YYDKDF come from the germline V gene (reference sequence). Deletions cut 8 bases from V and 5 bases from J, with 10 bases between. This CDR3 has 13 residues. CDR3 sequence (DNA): TGTGCCACCCAGGGGACCCATAATTCACCCCTCCACTTT. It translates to CATQGTHNSPLHF.

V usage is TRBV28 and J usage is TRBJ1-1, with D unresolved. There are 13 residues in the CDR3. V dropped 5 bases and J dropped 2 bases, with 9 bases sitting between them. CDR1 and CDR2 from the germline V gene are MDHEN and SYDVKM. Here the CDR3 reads CASSPLRNTEAFF. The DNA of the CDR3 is TGTGCCAGCAGTCCCCTGAGAAACACTGAAGCTTTCTTT.

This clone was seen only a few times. The CDR3 spells CASSKSRPGTGELFF. CDR3 in DNA: TGTGCCAGCAGCAAAAGTCGCCCCGGGACCGGGGAGCTGTTTTTT. The chain carries TRBV7-9 and TRBJ2-2; D uncertain. CDR1 and CDR2 from the germline V gene are SEHNR and FQNEAQ (reference sequence). Trimming stripped 5 bases from V and 5 bases from J, with 15 bases between. The CDR3 spans 15 residues.

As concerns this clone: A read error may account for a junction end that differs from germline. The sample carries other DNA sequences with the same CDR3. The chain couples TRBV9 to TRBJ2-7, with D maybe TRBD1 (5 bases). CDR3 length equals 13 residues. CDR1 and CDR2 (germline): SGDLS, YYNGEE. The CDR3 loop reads CASSADNTYEQYF. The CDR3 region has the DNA TGTGCCAGCAGCGCGGACAATACCTATGAGCAGTACTTC.

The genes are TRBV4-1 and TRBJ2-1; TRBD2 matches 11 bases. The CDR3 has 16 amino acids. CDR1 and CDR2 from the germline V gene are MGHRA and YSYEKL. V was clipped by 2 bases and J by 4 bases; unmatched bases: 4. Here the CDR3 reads CASSQTGTSGYNEQFF. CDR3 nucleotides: TGCGCCAGCAGCCAAACCGGGACTAGCGGTTACAATGAGCAGTTCTTC.

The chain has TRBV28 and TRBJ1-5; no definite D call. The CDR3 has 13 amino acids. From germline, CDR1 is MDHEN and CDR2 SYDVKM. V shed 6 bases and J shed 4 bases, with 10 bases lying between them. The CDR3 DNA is TGTGCCAGCAGGCGCGAGGTGAATCAGCCCCAGCATTTT. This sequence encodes CASRREVNQPQHF.

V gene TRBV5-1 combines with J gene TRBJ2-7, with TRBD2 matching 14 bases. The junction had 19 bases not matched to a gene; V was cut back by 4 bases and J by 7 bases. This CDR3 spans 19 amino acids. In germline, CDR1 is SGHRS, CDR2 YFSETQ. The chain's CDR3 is CASSRAPGLAGDLAREQYF. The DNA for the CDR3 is TGCGCCAGCAGCCGCGCTCCGGGACTAGCGGGAGACTTAGCTAGAGAGCAGTACTTC.

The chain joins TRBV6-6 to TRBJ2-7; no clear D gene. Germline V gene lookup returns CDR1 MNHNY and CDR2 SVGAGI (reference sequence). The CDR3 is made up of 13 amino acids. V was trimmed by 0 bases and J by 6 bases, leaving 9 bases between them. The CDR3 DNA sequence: TGTGCCAGCAGTTACTCGAGAGAGGCCGAGCAGTACTTC. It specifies CASSYSREAEQYF.

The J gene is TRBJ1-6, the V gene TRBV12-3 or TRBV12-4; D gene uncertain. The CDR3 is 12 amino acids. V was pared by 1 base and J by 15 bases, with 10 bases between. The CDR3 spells CASSLGGPHLHF. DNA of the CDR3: TGTGCCAGCAGTTTAGGTGGCCCCCACCTCCACTTT.